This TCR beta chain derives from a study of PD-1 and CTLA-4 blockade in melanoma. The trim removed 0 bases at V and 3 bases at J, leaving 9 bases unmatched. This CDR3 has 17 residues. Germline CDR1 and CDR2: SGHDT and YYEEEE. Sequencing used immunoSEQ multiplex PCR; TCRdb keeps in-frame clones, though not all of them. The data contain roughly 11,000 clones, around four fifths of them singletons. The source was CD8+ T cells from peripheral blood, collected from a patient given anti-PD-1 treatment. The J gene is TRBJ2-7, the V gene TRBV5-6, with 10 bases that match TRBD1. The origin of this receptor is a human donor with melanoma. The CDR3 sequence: CASSLDGDRGLIYEQYF. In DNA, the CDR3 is TGTGCCAGCAGCTTGGATGGTGACAGGGGGCTAATCTACGAGCAGTACTTC.